This TCR beta chain was sequenced for a study of cytomegalovirus exposure and HLA in healthy donors. Study observations and caveats: Per a later analysis, 18,000 or so TCR beta sequences showed association with HLA alleles at 0.05 false discovery rate.

Those who donated were healthy bone marrow donors. The PCR ran on 60 Vbeta and 13 Jbeta primers. Produced via immunoSEQ multiplex PCR; TCRdb's table is partial and in-frame only. This table holds fewer than 200,000 clones, 75% to 85% found once. Germline loops: CDR1 MDHEN, CDR2 SYDVKM. CDR3 length equals 15 residues. The V end lost 1 base, the J end lost 5 bases, and 12 bases lay between the germline ends. Note on this clone: Its cognate antigen is unknown.

The receptor was derived from a woman younger than 30 in good health and CMV-seronegative. The sequenced sample consisted of PBMCs. The chain combines TRBV28 with TRBJ2-1; possibly TRBD2 for D (5 bases). The CDR3 DNA reads TGTGCCAGCAGTTTATTTAGAGGGCGCAACAATGAGCAGTTCTTC. It yields the protein CASSLFRGRNNEQFF.